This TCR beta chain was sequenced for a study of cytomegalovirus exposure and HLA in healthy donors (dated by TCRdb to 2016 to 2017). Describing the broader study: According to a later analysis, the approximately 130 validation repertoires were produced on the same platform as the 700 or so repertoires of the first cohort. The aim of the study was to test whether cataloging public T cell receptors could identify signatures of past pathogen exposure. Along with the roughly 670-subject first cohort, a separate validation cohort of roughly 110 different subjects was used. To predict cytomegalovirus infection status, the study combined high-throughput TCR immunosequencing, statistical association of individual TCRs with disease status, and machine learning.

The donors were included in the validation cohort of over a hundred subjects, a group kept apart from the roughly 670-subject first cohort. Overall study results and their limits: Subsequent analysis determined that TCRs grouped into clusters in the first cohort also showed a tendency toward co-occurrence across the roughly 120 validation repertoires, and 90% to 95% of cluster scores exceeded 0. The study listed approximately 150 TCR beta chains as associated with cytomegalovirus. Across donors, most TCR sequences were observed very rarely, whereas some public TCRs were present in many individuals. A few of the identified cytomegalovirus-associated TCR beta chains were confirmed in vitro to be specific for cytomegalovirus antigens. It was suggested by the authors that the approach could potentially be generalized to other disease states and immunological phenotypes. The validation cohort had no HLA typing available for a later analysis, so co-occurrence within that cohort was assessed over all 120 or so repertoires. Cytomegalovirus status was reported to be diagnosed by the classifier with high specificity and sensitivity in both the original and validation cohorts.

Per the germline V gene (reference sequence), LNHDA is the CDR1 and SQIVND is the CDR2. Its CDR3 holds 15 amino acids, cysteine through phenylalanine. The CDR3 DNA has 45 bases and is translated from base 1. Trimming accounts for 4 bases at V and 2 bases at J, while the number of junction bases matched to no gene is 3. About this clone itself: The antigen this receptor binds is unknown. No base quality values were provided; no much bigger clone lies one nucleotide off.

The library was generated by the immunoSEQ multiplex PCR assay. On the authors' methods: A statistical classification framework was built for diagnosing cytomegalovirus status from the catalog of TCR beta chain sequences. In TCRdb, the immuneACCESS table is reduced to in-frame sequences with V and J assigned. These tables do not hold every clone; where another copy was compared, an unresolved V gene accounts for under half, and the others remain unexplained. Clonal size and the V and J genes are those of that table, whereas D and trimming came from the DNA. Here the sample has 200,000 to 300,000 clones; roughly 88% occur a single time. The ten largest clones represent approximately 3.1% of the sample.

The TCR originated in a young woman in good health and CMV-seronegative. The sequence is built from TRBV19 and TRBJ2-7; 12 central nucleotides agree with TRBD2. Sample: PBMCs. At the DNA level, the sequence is TGTGCCAGTAGTAGTGGACTAGCGGGGACCTACGAGCAGTACTTC. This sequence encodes CASSSGLAGTYEQYF.